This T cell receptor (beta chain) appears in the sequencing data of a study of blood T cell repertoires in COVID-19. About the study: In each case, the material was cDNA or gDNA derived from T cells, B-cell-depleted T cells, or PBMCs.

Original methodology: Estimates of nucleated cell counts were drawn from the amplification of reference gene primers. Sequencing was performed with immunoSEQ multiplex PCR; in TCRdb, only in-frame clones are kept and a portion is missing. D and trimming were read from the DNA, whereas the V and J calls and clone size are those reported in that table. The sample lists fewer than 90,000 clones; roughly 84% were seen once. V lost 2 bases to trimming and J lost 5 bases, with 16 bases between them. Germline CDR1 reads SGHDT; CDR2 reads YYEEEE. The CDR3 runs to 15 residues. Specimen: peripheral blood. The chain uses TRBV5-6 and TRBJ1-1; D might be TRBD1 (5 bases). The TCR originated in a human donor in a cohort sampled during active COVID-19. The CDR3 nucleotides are TGTGCCAGCAGCTTTTCAGTTCAGGGAAGGACTGAAGCTTTCTTT. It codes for CASSFSVQGRTEAFF.